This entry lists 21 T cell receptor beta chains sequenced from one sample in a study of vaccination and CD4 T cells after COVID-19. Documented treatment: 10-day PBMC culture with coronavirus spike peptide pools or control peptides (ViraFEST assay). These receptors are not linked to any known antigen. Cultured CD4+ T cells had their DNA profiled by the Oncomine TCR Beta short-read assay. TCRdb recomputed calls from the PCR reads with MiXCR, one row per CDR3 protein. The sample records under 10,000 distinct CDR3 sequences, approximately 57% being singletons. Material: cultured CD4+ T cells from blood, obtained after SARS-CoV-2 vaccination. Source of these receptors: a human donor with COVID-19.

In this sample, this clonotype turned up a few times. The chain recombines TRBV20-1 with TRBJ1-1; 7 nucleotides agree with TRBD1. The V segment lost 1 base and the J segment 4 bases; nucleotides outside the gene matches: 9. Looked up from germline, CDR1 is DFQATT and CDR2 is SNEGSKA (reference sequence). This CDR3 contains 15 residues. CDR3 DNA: TGCAGTGCTAGAGCAACCGGGACAGCGGTCACTGAAGCTTTCTTT. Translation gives CSARATGTAVTEAFF.

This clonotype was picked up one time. The CDR3 region is CASTGNLGSGNQPQHF. Written as DNA, the CDR3 is TGTGCCAGTACCGGTAATCTGGGATCCGGCAATCAGCCCCAGCATTTT. The chain joins TRBV19 to TRBJ1-5; D gene unclear. V lost 7 bases and J 2 bases, leaving 18 bases between the germline ends. Per the germline V gene, CDR1 is LNHDA and CDR2 is SQIVND (reference sequence). This CDR3 is built from 16 residues.

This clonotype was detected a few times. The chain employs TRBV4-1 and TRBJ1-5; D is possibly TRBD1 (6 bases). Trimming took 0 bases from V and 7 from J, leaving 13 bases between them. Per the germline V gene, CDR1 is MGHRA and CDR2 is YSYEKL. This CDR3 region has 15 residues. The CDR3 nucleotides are TGCGCCAGCAGCCAAGATACAGGGTTGTACCAGCCCCAGCATTTT. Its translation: CASSQDTGLYQPQHF.

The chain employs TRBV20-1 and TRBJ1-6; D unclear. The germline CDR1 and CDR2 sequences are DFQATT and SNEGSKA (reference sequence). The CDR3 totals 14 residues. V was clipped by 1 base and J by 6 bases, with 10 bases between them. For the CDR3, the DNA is TGCAGTGCTAGAGTTCCACAACGTAATTCACCCCTCCACTTT. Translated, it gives CSARVPQRNSPLHF.

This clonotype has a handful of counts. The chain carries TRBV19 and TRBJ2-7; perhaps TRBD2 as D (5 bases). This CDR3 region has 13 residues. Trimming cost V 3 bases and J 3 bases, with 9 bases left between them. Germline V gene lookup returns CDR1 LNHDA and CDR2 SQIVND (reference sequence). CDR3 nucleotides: TGTGCCAGTAGTATGGCCCGGGACTACGAGCAGTACTTC. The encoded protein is CASSMARDYEQYF. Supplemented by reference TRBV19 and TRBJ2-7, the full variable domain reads DGGITQSPKYLFRKEGQNVTLSCEQNLNHDAMYWYRQDPGQGLRLIYYSQIVNDFQKGDIAEGYSVSREKKESFPLTVTSAQKNPTAFYLCASSMARDYEQYFGPGTRLTVT.

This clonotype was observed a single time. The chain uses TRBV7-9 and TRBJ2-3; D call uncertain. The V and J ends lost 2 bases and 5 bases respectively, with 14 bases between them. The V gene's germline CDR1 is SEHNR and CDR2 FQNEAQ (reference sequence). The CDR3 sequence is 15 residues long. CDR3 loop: CASSLPRRLGDTQYF. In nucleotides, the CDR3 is TGTGCCAGCAGCTTACCGCGGCGGCTTGGAGATACGCAGTATTTT.

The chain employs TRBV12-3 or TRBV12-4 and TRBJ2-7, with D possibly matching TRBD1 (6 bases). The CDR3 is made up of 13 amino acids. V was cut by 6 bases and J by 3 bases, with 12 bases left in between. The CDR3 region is CASRQQGSYEQYF. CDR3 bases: TGTGCCAGCAGACAACAGGGTAGCTACGAGCAGTACTTC.

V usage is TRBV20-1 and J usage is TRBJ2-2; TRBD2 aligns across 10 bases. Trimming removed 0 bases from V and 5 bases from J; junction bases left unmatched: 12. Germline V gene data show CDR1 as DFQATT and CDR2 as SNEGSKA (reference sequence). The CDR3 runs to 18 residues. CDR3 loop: CSARDREAGGPGTGELFF. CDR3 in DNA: TGCAGTGCTAGAGATCGGGAAGCGGGGGGGCCTGGGACCGGGGAGCTGTTTTTT.

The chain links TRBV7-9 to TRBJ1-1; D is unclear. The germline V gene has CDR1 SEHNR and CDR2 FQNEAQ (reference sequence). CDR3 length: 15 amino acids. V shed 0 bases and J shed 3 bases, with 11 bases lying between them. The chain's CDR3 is CASSLASVLDTEAFF. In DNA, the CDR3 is TGTGCCAGCAGCTTAGCGTCCGTGTTGGACACTGAAGCTTTCTTT.

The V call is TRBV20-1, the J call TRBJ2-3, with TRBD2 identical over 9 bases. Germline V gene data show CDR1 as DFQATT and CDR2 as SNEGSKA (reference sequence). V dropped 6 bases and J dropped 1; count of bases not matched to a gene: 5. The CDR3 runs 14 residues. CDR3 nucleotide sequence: TGCAGTGCACACAAGCGGGGGGGCACAGATACGCAGTATTTT. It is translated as CSAHKRGGTDTQYF.

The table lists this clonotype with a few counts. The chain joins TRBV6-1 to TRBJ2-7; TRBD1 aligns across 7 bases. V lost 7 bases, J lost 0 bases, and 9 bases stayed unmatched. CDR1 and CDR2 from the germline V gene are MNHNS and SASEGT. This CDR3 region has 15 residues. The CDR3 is CASTPWDSSSYEQYF. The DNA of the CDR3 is TGTGCCAGCACTCCTTGGGACAGTAGCTCCTACGAGCAGTACTTC.

CDR3 coding DNA: TGTGCCAGTAGCCGGGACAGGGGGCGAGACACTGAAGCTTTCTTT. Its translation: CASSRDRGRDTEAFF. V usage is TRBV19 and J usage is TRBJ1-1, with 12 bases matching TRBD1. Trimming cost V 6 bases and J 3 bases; bases outside gene matches: 5. Germline CDR1 is LNHDA and CDR2 is SQIVND (reference sequence). The CDR3 covers 15 residues. The whole variable domain, filled in from reference TRBV19 and TRBJ1-1, reads DGGITQSPKYLFRKEGQNVTLSCEQNLNHDAMYWYRQDPGQGLRLIYYSQIVNDFQKGDIAEGYSVSREKKESFPLTVTSAQKNPTAFYLCASSRDRGRDTEAFFGQGTRLTVV.

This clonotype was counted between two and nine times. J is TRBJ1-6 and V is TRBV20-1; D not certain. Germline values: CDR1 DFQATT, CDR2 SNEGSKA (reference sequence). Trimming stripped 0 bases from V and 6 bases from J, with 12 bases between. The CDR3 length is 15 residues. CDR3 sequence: CSARDLTGVNSPLHF. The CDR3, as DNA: TGCAGTGCTAGAGATCTCACCGGGGTTAATTCACCCCTCCACTTT.

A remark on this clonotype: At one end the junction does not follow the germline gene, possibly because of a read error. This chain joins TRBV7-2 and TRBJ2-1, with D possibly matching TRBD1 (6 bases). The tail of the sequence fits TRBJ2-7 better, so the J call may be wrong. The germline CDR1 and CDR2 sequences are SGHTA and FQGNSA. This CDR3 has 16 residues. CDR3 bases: TGTGTCAGCAGATATACAGGGTCTGGGGATTACTACGAGCAGTACTTC. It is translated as CVSRYTGSGDYYEQYF.

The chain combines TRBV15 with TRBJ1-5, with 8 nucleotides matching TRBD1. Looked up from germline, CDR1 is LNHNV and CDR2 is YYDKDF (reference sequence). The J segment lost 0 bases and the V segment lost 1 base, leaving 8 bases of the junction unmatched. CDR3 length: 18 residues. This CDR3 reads CATSRVGGTGYSNQPQHF. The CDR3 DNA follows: TGTGCCACCAGCAGAGTGGGTGGGACAGGTTATAGCAATCAGCCCCAGCATTTT.

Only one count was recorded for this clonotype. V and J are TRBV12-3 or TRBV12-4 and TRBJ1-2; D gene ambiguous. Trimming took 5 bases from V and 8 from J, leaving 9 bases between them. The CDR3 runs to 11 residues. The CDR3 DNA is TGTGCCAGCAGTCCGGGGAACGGCTACACCTTC. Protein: CASSPGNGYTF.

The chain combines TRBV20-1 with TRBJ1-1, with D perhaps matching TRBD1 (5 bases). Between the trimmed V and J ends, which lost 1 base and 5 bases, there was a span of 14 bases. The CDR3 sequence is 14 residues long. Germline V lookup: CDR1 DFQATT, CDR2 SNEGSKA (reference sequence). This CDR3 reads CSARAGWGETEAFF. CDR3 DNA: TGCAGTGCTAGAGCTGGATGGGGGGAAACTGAAGCTTTCTTT.

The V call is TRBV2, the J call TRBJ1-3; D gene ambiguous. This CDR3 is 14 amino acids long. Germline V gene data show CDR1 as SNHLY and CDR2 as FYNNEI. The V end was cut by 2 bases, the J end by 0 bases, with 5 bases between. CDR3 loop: CASSELSSGNTIYF. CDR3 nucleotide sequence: TGTGCCAGCAGTGAACTGAGCTCTGGAAACACCATATATTTT.

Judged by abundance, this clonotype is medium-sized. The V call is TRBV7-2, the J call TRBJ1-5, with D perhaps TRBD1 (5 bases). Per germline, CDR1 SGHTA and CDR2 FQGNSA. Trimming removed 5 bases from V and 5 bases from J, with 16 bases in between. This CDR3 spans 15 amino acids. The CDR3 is CASSPPGGGDQPQHF. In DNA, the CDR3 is TGTGCCAGCAGCCCCCCGGGGGGGGGAGATCAGCCCCAGCATTTT.

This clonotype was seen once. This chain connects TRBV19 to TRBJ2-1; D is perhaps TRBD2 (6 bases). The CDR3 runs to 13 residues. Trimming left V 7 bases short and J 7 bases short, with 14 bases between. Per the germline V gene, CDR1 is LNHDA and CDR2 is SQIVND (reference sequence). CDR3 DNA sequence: TGTGCCAGTAAAGCCCAGACTAGGAATGAGCAGTTCTTC. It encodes CASKAQTRNEQFF.

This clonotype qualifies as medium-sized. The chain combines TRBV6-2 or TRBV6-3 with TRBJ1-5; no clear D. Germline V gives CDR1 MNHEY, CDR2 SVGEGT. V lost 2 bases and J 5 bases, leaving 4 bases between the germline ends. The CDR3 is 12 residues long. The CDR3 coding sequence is TGTGCCAGCAGTTACAGAGATCAGCCCCAGCATTTT. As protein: CASSYRDQPQHF.